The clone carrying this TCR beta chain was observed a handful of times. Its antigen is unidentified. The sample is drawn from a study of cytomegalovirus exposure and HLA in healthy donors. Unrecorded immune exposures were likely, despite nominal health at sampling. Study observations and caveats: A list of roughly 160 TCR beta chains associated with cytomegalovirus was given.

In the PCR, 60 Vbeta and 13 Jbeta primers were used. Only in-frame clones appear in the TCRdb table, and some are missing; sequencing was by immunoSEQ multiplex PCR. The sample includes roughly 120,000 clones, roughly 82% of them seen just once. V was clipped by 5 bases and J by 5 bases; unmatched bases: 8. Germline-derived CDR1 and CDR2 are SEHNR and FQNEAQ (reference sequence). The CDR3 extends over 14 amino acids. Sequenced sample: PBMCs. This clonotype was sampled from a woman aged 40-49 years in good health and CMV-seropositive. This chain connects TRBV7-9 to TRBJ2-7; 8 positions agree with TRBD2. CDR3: CASSPRGGGNEQYF. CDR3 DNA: TGTGCCAGCAGCCCGAGGGGCGGGGGGAACGAGCAGTACTTC. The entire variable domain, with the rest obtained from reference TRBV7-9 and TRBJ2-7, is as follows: DTGVSQNPRHKITKRGQNVTFRCDPISEHNRLYWYRQTLGQGPEFLTYFQNEAQLEKSRLLSDRFSAERPKGSFSTLEIQRTEQGDSAMYLCASSPRGGGNEQYFGPGTRLTVT.